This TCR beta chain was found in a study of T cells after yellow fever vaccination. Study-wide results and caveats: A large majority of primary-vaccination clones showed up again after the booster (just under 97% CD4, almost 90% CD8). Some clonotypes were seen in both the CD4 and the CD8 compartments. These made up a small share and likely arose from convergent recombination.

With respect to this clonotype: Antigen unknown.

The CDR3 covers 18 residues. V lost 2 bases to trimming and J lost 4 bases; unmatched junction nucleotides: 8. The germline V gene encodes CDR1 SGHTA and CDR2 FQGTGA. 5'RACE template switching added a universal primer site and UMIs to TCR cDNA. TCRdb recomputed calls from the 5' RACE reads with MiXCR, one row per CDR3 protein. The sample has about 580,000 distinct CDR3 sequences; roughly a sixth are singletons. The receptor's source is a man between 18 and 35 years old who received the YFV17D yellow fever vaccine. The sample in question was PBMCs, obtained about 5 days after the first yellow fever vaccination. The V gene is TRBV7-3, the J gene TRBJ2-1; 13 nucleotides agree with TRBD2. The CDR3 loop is CASSLGPSGLAGYNEQFF. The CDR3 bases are TGTGCCAGCAGCTTAGGCCCGTCGGGACTAGCGGGGTACAATGAGCAGTTCTTC.